The next 18 T cell receptor beta chains were all read from a single sample in a study of CD8 T cell repertoires and HIV-1 epitope variants. Sequenced by immunoSEQ multiplex PCR; TCRdb stores in-frame clones only, minus some. This sample has under 5,500 clones; 65% to 80% occur once, and the top ten carry around 46%. Their target antigens are unknown. The sequenced material came from cultured CD8+ T cells derived from PBMCs. Every receptor here comes from a male donor with HIV.

The V call is TRBV19, the J call TRBJ2-7; possible D gene TRBD1, 5 bases. Germline CDR1 and CDR2: LNHDA and SQIVND (reference sequence). The V gene lost 2 bases and the J gene lost 0 bases, with 8 bases spanning the gap. This CDR3 has 14 residues. DNA for the CDR3: TGTGCCAGTAGTATACAGGGCAGCTCCTACGAGCAGTACTTC. Translation gives CASSIQGSSYEQYF.

The rearrangement links TRBV6-4 to TRBJ2-3, with 9 bases that match TRBD2. V shed 7 bases and J 3 bases; nucleotides not matched to a gene: 14. The CDR3 length is 17 residues. Germline CDR1 MRHNA, CDR2 SNTAGT. The CDR3 here is CASIPRSRGGTTDTQYF. The CDR3 DNA reads as TGTGCCAGCATCCCTCGCTCGCGGGGGGGTACGACAGATACGCAGTATTTT.

The chain uses TRBV13 and TRBJ1-6; the D is unclear. Germline CDR1 PRHDT, CDR2 FYEKMQ (reference sequence). CDR3 length: 13 amino acids. V was cut by 3 bases and J by 16 bases, with 16 bases left in between. DNA for the CDR3: TGTGCCAGCAGCTTTAGTACCCCAGGACCACTCCACTTT. This translates into CASSFSTPGPLHF.

This clone showed up just a few times. V usage is TRBV7-2 and J usage is TRBJ1-1; a weak D match, TRBD1 (5 bases). This CDR3 has 14 amino acids. Germline values: CDR1 SGHTA, CDR2 FQGNSA. V lost 1 base and J lost 5, with 11 bases in between. CDR3 protein: CASSLGGAGTEAFF. The CDR3 region has the DNA TGTGCCAGCAGCTTAGGAGGGGCTGGGACTGAAGCTTTCTTT. The variable domain in full, with the rest retrieved from reference TRBV7-2 and TRBJ1-1, is GAGVSQSPSNKVTEKGKDVELRCDPISGHTALYWYRQSLGQGLEFLIYFQGNSAPDKSGLPSDRFSAERTGGSVSTLTIQRTQQEDSAVYLCASSLGGAGTEAFFGQGTRLTVV.

This chain connects TRBV6-5 to TRBJ2-1; 12 bases line up with TRBD2. The V segment lost 0 bases and the J segment 9 bases; nucleotides outside the gene matches: 6. CDR1 and CDR2 (germline): MNHEY, SVGAGI. This CDR3 spans 16 amino acids. CDR3: CASSYSPSGGAREQFF. DNA of the CDR3: TGTGCCAGCAGTTACTCTCCTAGCGGGGGGGCCCGTGAGCAGTTCTTC.

Regarding this clone: The junction shows a germline mismatch at one end, possibly a read error. V is TRBV5-8 and J is TRBJ1-2, with unresolved D. Germline-derived CDR1 and CDR2 are SGHTS and YDEGEE. The CDR3 has 16 residues. The CDR3 sequence is CASSQDPPDLDYGYTF. The CDR3 DNA follows: TGCGCCAGCAGCCAAGATCCCCCAGACTTGGACTATGGCTACACCTTC.

In this sample, this clone turned up once. The chain couples TRBV7-2 to TRBJ2-3; the D gene is possibly TRBD2 (6 bases). V lost 5 bases to trimming and J lost 0 bases, with 15 bases between them. The CDR3 is 16 amino acids. Germline CDR1 SGHTA, CDR2 FQGNSA. The CDR3 DNA sequence: TGTGCCAGCAGCCTTAGCGGAAGGGCTAGCACAGATACGCAGTATTTT. Translation gives CASSLSGRASTDTQYF.

This clone is a singleton in its sample. This chain links TRBV28 with TRBJ2-5; TRBD1 matches 8 bases. The V segment lost 4 bases and the J segment 3 bases; nucleotides outside the gene matches: 10. Germline assignment: CDR1 MDHEN and CDR2 SYDVKM. The CDR3 is made up of 16 amino acids. The CDR3 here is CASSSPGQESKETQYF. The CDR3 DNA sequence: TGTGCCAGCAGTTCCCCGGGACAGGAGAGTAAAGAGACCCAGTACTTC. Full variable domain (remainder filled in from reference TRBV28 and TRBJ2-5): DVKVTQSSRYLVKRTGEKVFLECVQDMDHENMFWYRQDPGLGLRLIYFSYDVKMKEKGDIPEGYSVSREKKERFSLILESASTNQTSMYLCASSSPGQESKETQYFGPGTRLLVL.

This chain uses TRBV6-1 with TRBJ2-2, with D perhaps matching TRBD1 (5 bases). V was pared by 8 bases and J by 6 bases, with 16 bases between. The CDR3 contains 14 residues. CDR1 is MNHNS, CDR2 SASEGT, per germline. The CDR3 here is CASFSGALSGELFF. As DNA, the CDR3 is TGTGCCAGCTTTAGTGGGGCTCTCTCCGGGGAGCTGTTTTTT.

There are a few counts of this clone. This chain joins TRBV28 and TRBJ1-5; possibly TRBD1 for D (5 bases). V gave up 5 bases and J gave up 7 bases, with 12 bases separating them. The CDR3 is 13 amino acids. Per germline, CDR1 MDHEN and CDR2 SYDVKM. The CDR3 here is CASSPQGWQPQHF. CDR3 nucleotide sequence: TGTGCCAGCAGTCCCCAGGGTTGGCAGCCCCAGCATTTT. The variable domain in full, completed from reference TRBV28 and TRBJ1-5, reads DVKVTQSSRYLVKRTGEKVFLECVQDMDHENMFWYRQDPGLGLRLIYFSYDVKMKEKGDIPEGYSVSREKKERFSLILESASTNQTSMYLCASSPQGWQPQHFGDGTRLSIL.

A few counts support this clone. The chain couples TRBV27 to TRBJ1-2, with TRBD1 matching 9 bases. V dropped 6 bases and J dropped 3; count of bases not matched to a gene: 8. Germline values: CDR1 MNHEY, CDR2 SMNVEV (reference sequence). CDR3 size: 15 residues. The CDR3 region is CASRSGQGRDYGYTF. CDR3 coding DNA: TGTGCCAGCAGGAGTGGACAGGGGCGTGACTATGGCTACACCTTC.

This clone came up once. This chain links TRBV5-4 with TRBJ2-2; no clear D. From germline, CDR1 is SGHNT and CDR2 YYREEE (reference sequence). The CDR3 is 13 amino acids. Trimming removed 0 bases at V and 3 bases at J, with 3 bases between. For the CDR3, the DNA is TGTGCCAGCAGCTTGGTCGACACCGGGGAGCTGTTTTTT. Its protein product is CASSLVDTGELFF.

The sample holds one count of this clone. The rearrangement links TRBV11-2 to TRBJ2-1; no clear D. Trimming pared 3 bases from V and 5 bases from J, leaving 8 bases between. This CDR3 has 13 amino acids. Germline CDR1 reads SGHAT; CDR2 reads FQNNGV. The DNA of the CDR3 is TGTGCCAGCAGCTTGGGATCCCACAATGAGCAGTTCTTC. Its translation is CASSLGSHNEQFF.

The gene calls are TRBV28 and TRBJ2-3; possible D gene TRBD2, 5 bases. CDR1 and CDR2 (germline): MDHEN, SYDVKM. This CDR3 is built from 13 residues. The V end was cut by 7 bases, the J end by 0 bases, with 8 bases between. The CDR3 here is CASIGISTDTQYF. CDR3 nucleotide sequence: TGTGCCAGCATCGGGATAAGCACAGATACGCAGTATTTT.

The V and J genes are TRBV7-8 and TRBJ2-7, with TRBD2 matching over 12 bases. CDR1 is SGHVS and CDR2 is FQNEAQ in the germline V gene. The trim removed 5 bases at V and 3 bases at J, leaving 2 bases unmatched. The CDR3 loop spans 14 amino acids. CDR3 amino acids: CASSGGLAGYEQYF. In nucleotides, the CDR3 is TGTGCCAGCAGCGGGGGACTAGCGGGCTACGAGCAGTACTTC.

The chain carries TRBV29-1 and TRBJ2-3, with 9 bases identical to TRBD1. The length of the CDR3 is 15 residues. CDR1 and CDR2 (germline): SQVTM, ANQGSEA. Germline trimming cut 5 bases from V and 4 bases from J; bases unmatched to any gene: 10. The CDR3 bases are TGCAGCGTTTATGGGGTGACAGGGGGAGCAGATACGCAGTATTTT. Translating gives CSVYGVTGGADTQYF.

In regard to this clone: Germline is not matched at one junction end, which may reflect a read error. The J gene is TRBJ2-1, the V gene TRBV11-2; 14 positions match TRBD2. The CDR3 has 19 amino acids. Germline-derived CDR1 and CDR2 are SGHAT and FQNNGV. The CDR3 protein is CASSLDGLAGGTSYNAQFF. CDR3 in DNA: TGTGCCAGCAGCTTAGACGGACTAGCGGGGGGTACCTCCTACAATGCGCAGTTCTTC.

The chain recombines TRBV9 with TRBJ2-1; a possible D gene is TRBD2 (5 bases). The CDR3 is made up of 13 amino acids. V was shortened by 7 bases and J by 3 bases, with 11 bases between the two germline ends. Germline V gene sequence: CDR1 SGDLS, CDR2 YYNGEE. Here the CDR3 reads CASQRGNYNEQFF. Written as DNA, the CDR3 is TGTGCCAGCCAACGGGGAAACTACAATGAGCAGTTCTTC.